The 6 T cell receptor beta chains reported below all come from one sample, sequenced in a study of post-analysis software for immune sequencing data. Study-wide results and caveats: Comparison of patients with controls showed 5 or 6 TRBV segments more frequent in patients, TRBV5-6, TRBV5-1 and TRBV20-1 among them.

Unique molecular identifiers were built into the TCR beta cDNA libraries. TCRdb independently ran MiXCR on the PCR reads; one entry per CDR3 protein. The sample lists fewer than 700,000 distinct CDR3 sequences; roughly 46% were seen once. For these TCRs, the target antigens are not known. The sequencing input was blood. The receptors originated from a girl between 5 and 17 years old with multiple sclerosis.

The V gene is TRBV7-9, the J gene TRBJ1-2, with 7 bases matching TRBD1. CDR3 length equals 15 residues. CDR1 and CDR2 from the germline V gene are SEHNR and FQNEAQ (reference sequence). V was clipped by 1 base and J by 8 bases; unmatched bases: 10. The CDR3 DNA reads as TGTGCCAGCAGCTTAGTGGGTTCAGGGGGTCAAGGCTACACCTTC. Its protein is CASSLVGSGGQGYTF.

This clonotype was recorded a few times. CDR3: CASSPSSGRTYNEQFF. CDR3 in DNA: TGTGCCAGCAGCCCCTCATCTGGGAGAACCTACAATGAGCAGTTCTTC. The chain combines TRBV7-9 with TRBJ2-1; a possible D gene is TRBD2 (5 bases). Trimming took off 5 bases at V and 2 bases at J, with 16 bases between the two ends. From germline, CDR1 is SEHNR and CDR2 FQNEAQ (reference sequence). This CDR3 is 16 amino acids long.

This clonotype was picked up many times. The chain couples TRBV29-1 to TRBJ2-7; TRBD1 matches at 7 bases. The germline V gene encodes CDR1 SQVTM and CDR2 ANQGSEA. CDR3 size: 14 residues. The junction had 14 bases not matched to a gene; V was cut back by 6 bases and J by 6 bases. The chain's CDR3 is CSVSPKLNRGEQYF. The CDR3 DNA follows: TGCAGCGTATCGCCGAAACTCAACAGGGGCGAGCAGTACTTC.

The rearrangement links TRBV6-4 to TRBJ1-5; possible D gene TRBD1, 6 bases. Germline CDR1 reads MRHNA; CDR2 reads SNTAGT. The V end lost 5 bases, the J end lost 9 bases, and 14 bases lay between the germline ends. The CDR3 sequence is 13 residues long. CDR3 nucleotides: TGTGCCAGCAGTCAGACAGGTGCGGGGCCCCAGCATTTT. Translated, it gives CASSQTGAGPQHF.

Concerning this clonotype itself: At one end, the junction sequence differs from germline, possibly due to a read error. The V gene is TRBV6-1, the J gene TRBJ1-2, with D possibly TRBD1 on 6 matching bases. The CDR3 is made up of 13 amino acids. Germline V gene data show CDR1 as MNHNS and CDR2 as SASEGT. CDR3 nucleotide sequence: TGTGCCAGTGATCTGGGGGCCGGAGGCGGCTGCACCTTC. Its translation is CASDLGAGGGCTF.

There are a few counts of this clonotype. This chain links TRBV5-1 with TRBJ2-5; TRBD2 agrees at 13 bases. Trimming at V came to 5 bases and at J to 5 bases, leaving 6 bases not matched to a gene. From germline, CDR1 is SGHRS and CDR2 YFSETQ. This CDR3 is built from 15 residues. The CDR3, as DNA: TGCGCCAGCAGGACCGGGACTAGCGGGGTTGAGACCCAGTACTTC. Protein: CASRTGTSGVETQYF. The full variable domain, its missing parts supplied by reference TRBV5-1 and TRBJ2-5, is KAGVTQTPRYLIKTRGQQVTLSCSPISGHRSVSWYQQTPGQGLQFLFEYFSETQRNKGNFPGRFSGRQFSNSRSEMNVSTLELGDSALYLCASRTGTSGVETQYFGPGTRLLVL.